A single sample gave rise to the 18 T cell receptor beta chains below, sequenced in a study of T cell changes during pregnancy in multiple sclerosis. Measured with immunoSEQ multiplex PCR; TCRdb has only the in-frame clones, and not every one. The table shows under 40,000 clones, with approximately 90% occurring only once. The starting material was peripheral blood, obtained in the second trimester of pregnancy. All receptors derive from a female donor in good health, enrolled as a control in a pregnancy study.

The chain links TRBV27 to TRBJ2-3; 8 bases fit TRBD1. The V segment lost 5 bases and the J segment 2 bases; nucleotides outside the gene matches: 9. CDR3 size: 16 residues. Germline CDR1 reads MNHEY; CDR2 reads SMNVEV (reference sequence). This chain's CDR3 is CASSTKRDRSTDTQYF. In nucleotides, the CDR3 is TGTGCCAGCAGTACCAAACGGGACAGGTCCACAGATACGCAGTATTTT.

V gene TRBV10-3 combines with J gene TRBJ2-7, with 13 bases lining up with TRBD2. The trim removed 2 bases at V and 0 bases at J, leaving 10 bases unmatched. Germline-derived CDR1 and CDR2 are ENHRY and SYGVKD. The CDR3 loop spans 19 amino acids. CDR3 protein: CAISEPTGLAGVSSYEQYF. The DNA for the CDR3 is TGTGCCATCAGTGAGCCGACTGGACTAGCGGGAGTTTCCTCCTACGAGCAGTACTTC.

The chain recombines TRBV15 with TRBJ1-4; weak D call: TRBD1 (5 bases). The CDR3 covers 15 residues. Trimming left V 0 bases short and J 8 bases short, with 13 bases between. CDR1 LNHNV and CDR2 YYDKDF come from the germline V gene (reference sequence). CDR3 residues: CATSRDRAGNEKLFF. CDR3 coding DNA: TGTGCCACCAGCAGAGATCGCGCAGGGAACGAAAAACTGTTTTTT.

This chain connects TRBV19 to TRBJ1-1, with 8 nucleotides matching TRBD1. The CDR3 has 14 amino acids. Germline CDR1 is LNHDA and CDR2 is SQIVND (reference sequence). V lost 5 bases and J lost 3; bases outside the gene matches: 5. The CDR3 region has the DNA TGTGCCAGTAGTGTCGGACAGGGATACACTGAAGCTTTCTTT. Translating gives CASSVGQGYTEAFF.

The gene calls are TRBV28 and TRBJ1-5; 7 nucleotides align to TRBD1. The germline CDR1 and CDR2 sequences are MDHEN and SYDVKM. V lost 2 bases and J lost 0; bases outside the gene matches: 4. This CDR3 contains 16 residues. The CDR3 loop reads CASSLPGTVSNQPQHF. The CDR3 DNA reads TGTGCCAGCAGTTTACCCGGGACAGTTAGCAATCAGCCCCAGCATTTT.

This clone came up once. V gene TRBV25-1 combines with J gene TRBJ1-5, with 10 nucleotides matching TRBD1. The CDR3 has 13 residues. Trimming removed 6 bases from V and 6 bases from J; junction bases left unmatched: 2. The germline V gene has CDR1 MGHDK and CDR2 SYGVNS. The DNA for the CDR3 is TGTGCCAGCAGACGGACAGGGGGTCAGCCCCAGCATTTT. Translating it yields CASRRTGGQPQHF.

This chain's CDR3 is CASSEGTSGIGEQFF. DNA for the CDR3: TGTGCCAGCAGCGAGGGGACTAGCGGGATTGGTGAGCAGTTCTTC. The chain carries TRBV9 and TRBJ2-1; 13 positions match TRBD2. This CDR3 region has 15 residues. With 3 bases clipped from V and 9 bases from J, the junction kept 6 bases outside the gene matches. In germline, CDR1 is SGDLS, CDR2 YYNGEE.

V is TRBV11-1 and J is TRBJ1-2, with a possible D match to TRBD1 (5 bases). The CDR3 length is 14 residues. Trimming shortened V by 1 base and J by 9 bases, and 15 bases separated the two germline ends. CDR1 and CDR2 from the germline V gene are SGHAT and FQDESV (reference sequence). The CDR3: CASSLGQSHPRYTF. The CDR3 bases are TGTGCCAGCAGCTTAGGACAGTCACATCCACGCTACACCTTC.

This clone was seen a few times. The rearrangement joins TRBV27 to TRBJ2-1, with no clear D. This CDR3 comprises 14 residues. Between the trimmed V and J ends, which lost 3 bases and 4 bases, there was a span of 10 bases. The germline CDR1 and CDR2 sequences are MNHEY and SMNVEV (reference sequence). The CDR3 loop reads CASSFKRVYNEQFF. CDR3 nucleotide sequence: TGTGCCAGCAGTTTCAAGCGCGTATACAATGAGCAGTTCTTC.

The rearrangement joins TRBV7-9 to TRBJ1-5; D is possibly TRBD1 (6 bases). Germline CDR1 is SEHNR and CDR2 is FQNEAQ (reference sequence). The CDR3 is 19 amino acids. V lost 1 base, J lost 0 bases, and 19 bases lay in between. CDR3 loop: CASSLGGAGERYSNQPQHF. The CDR3 DNA sequence: TGTGCCAGCAGCTTAGGGGGCGCAGGGGAGAGGTATAGCAATCAGCCCCAGCATTTT.

The chain links TRBV28 to TRBJ2-1, with a possible D match to TRBD2 (7 bases). V gave up 5 bases and J gave up 10 bases, with 15 bases separating them. Per germline, CDR1 MDHEN and CDR2 SYDVKM. The CDR3 consists of 13 residues. The CDR3 coding sequence is TGTGCCAGCAGTGGGGGGGCGTTCGGCGAGCAGTTCTTC. Its translation is CASSGGAFGEQFF.

The rearrangement joins TRBV7-3 to TRBJ2-3; 8 bases agree with TRBD2. Germline assignment: CDR1 SGHTA and CDR2 FQGTGA. This CDR3 comprises 15 residues. V lost 0 bases, J lost 7 bases, and 6 bases stayed unmatched. The CDR3 reads CASSLTAGGRNTQYF. The CDR3 nucleotides are TGTGCCAGCAGCTTAACGGCGGGGGGTAGGAATACGCAGTATTTT. Full variable domain (outside the CDR3, taken from reference TRBV7-3 and TRBJ2-3): GAGVSQTPSNKVTEKGKYVELRCDPISGHTALYWYRQSLGQGPEFLIYFQGTGAADDSGLPNDRFFAVRPEGSVSTLKIQRTERGDSAVYLCASSLTAGGRNTQYFGPGTRLTVL.

The rearrangement links TRBV19 to TRBJ1-5, with 10 bases fitting TRBD1. This CDR3 is 16 amino acids long. The V gene's germline CDR1 is LNHDA and CDR2 SQIVND (reference sequence). The junction had 10 bases not matched to a gene; V was cut back by 7 bases and J by 4 bases. In nucleotides, the CDR3 is TGTGCCAGTATATCGACAGGGGGCCTACTAAATCAGCCCCAGCATTTT. Its translation is CASISTGGLLNQPQHF.

This chain connects TRBV5-1 to TRBJ1-6; 8 nucleotides agree with TRBD1. With 7 bases clipped from V and 10 bases from J, the junction kept 13 bases outside the gene matches. Germline loops: CDR1 SGHRS, CDR2 YFSETQ. This CDR3 has 15 residues. In nucleotides, the CDR3 is TGCGCCAGCCGGAGGCCGGACAGGGATGGGTCACCCCTCCACTTT. It is translated as CASRRPDRDGSPLHF.

The chain links TRBV2 to TRBJ1-3, with D possibly being TRBD1 (6 bases). The germline V gene encodes CDR1 SNHLY and CDR2 FYNNEI. The CDR3 length is 17 residues. V was clipped by 2 bases and J by 3 bases, with 17 bases between them. The CDR3: CASSERVGQLLGNTIYF. The CDR3 bases are TGTGCCAGCAGTGAAAGAGTGGGACAACTTCTTGGAAACACCATATATTTT.

This clone was seen only a few times. The chain links TRBV9 to TRBJ2-2; 7 bases map to TRBD1. Losses at the gene ends were 3 bases for V and 4 bases for J; bases not matched to a gene: 3. Germline values: CDR1 SGDLS, CDR2 YYNGEE. The CDR3 is 14 amino acids. The CDR3 coding sequence is TGTGCCAGCAGCGGGACAGGAATCACCGGGGAGCTGTTTTTT. Its protein product is CASSGTGITGELFF. The whole variable domain, remainder taken from reference TRBV9 and TRBJ2-2, is DSGVTQTPKHLITATGQRVTLRCSPRSGDLSVYWYQQSLDQGLQFLIQYYNGEERAKGNILERFSAQQFPDLHSELNLSSLELGDSALYFCASSGTGITGELFFGEGSRLTVL.

A few counts support this clone. The chain combines TRBV6-5 with TRBJ1-1, with TRBD1 identical over 9 bases. V lost 6 bases to trimming and J lost 1 base; unmatched junction nucleotides: 6. In germline, CDR1 is MNHEY, CDR2 SVGAGI. CDR3 size: 15 residues. The CDR3: CASRETGGENTEAFF. DNA of the CDR3: TGTGCCAGCAGAGAGACAGGGGGAGAGAACACTGAAGCTTTCTTT.

V and J are TRBV7-2 and TRBJ2-7, with 7 positions matching TRBD2. This CDR3 has 14 amino acids. The junction had 8 bases not matched to a gene; V was cut back by 2 bases and J by 7 bases. The germline gives CDR1 SGHTA, CDR2 FQGNSA. CDR3 residues: CASSLIPSGDEQYF. The CDR3 coding sequence is TGTGCCAGCAGCTTAATACCTAGCGGAGATGAGCAGTACTTC. The variable domain in full, with the rest retrieved from reference TRBV7-2 and TRBJ2-7, is GAGVSQSPSNKVTEKGKDVELRCDPISGHTALYWYRQSLGQGLEFLIYFQGNSAPDKSGLPSDRFSAERTGGSVSTLTIQRTQQEDSAVYLCASSLIPSGDEQYFGPGTRLTVT.